The T cell receptor beta chain under discussion was sequenced for a study of CD8+CD57+ T cells in acquired aplastic anemia. About the study: Across the sorted CD4+ and CD8+ cells, DNA amounts averaged approximately 3 ug.

Sequencing involved patients with CD8+CD57+ cell expansion previously shown by flow cytometry. Genomic DNA served as template for TCR beta VDJ and CDR3 profiling. TCRdb independently ran MiXCR on the reads; one entry per CDR3 protein. The table records fewer than 200,000 distinct CDR3 sequences, 48% of them present only once. Study results and limitations: Common to patients and controls were roughly 30 CD8+ CDR3 sequences. CD8+ Simpson's diversity in patients was not significantly different from that in controls.

This clonotype was counted many times. Its antigen is not identified. Between the trimmed V and J ends, which lost 4 bases and 8 bases, there was a span of 17 bases. CDR3 size: 14 residues. The specimen sequenced was sorted CD4+, CD8+, or CD8+CD57+ T cells (not recorded which) from PBMCs. The chain couples TRBV12-3 or TRBV12-4 to TRBJ1-2; TRBD1 might be the D (6 bases). This clonotype was sampled from a human donor with aplastic anemia. This chain's CDR3 is CASSSVDSYGGYTF. The CDR3 DNA sequence: TGTGCCAGCAGTTCCGTGGACAGCTATGGCGGCTACACCTTC.